Listed here are 26 T cell receptor beta chains from one sample, sequenced in a study of blood T cells in healthy people across ages. The second PCR ran about 6 to 11 cycles with a sample-barcoded 5' primer and J-beta primers. TCRdb passed the 5' RACE reads through MiXCR, listing each CDR3 protein once. The sample has 1.5 million to 2 million distinct CDR3 sequences, 28% seen once. Sequenced: blood. The receptors here all came from a young woman in good health.

The V gene is TRBV10-3, the J gene TRBJ2-1; 7 nucleotides agree with TRBD1. The CDR3 is 17 residues long. Germline CDR1 and CDR2: ENHRY and SYGVKD. Trimming at V came to 0 bases and at J to 8 bases, leaving 13 bases not matched to a gene. CDR3 sequence reads: CAISESFWDRGIDEQFF. CDR3 sequence (DNA): TGTGCCATCAGTGAGTCGTTCTGGGACAGAGGGATTGATGAGCAGTTCTTC.

Ten or more counts support this clonotype. The rearrangement uses TRBV20-1 and TRBJ2-5; no firm D call. The CDR3 has 15 residues. Germline CDR1 reads DFQATT; CDR2 reads SNEGSKA (reference sequence). Trimming cost V 0 bases and J 5 bases, with 16 bases left between them. The CDR3 spells CSARDTPSGPETQYF. Here the CDR3 DNA reads TGCAGTGCTAGAGATACTCCCTCCGGACCGGAGACCCAGTACTTC.

The genes are TRBV30 and TRBJ2-1, with no clear D. V lost 6 bases and J lost 5, with 17 bases in between. The germline V gene has CDR1 GTSNPN and CDR2 SVGIG (reference sequence). The CDR3 loop spans 14 amino acids. The CDR3 DNA sequence: TGTGCCTGCCTATTCGGCCACACTAACAATGAGCAGTTCTTC. This sequence encodes CACLFGHTNNEQFF. The complete variable domain, with remaining parts taken from reference TRBV30 and TRBJ2-1, reads SQTIHQWPATLVQPVGSPLSLECTVEGTSNPNLYWYRQAAGRGLQLLFYSVGIGQISSEVPQNLSASRPQDRQFILSSKKLLLSDSGFYLCACLFGHTNNEQFFGPGTRLTVL.

J is TRBJ1-6 and V is TRBV27; TRBD1 agrees at 7 bases. V lost 1 base, J lost 7 bases, and 7 bases stayed unmatched. The CDR3 has 16 residues. Per germline, CDR1 MNHEY and CDR2 SMNVEV (reference sequence). The CDR3 region is CASSLWDSFENSPLHF. CDR3 coding DNA: TGTGCCAGCAGTTTATGGGACAGTTTTGAAAATTCACCCCTCCACTTT.

Many counts were recorded for this clonotype. The V call is TRBV29-1, the J call TRBJ1-2; D gene uncertain. CDR3 length equals 13 residues. Trimming cost V 0 bases and J 5 bases, with 10 bases left between them. Germline assignment: CDR1 SQVTM and CDR2 ANQGSEA. The CDR3 spells CSVEDQNPYGYTF. The CDR3 DNA reads TGCAGCGTTGAAGACCAGAATCCTTATGGCTACACCTTC.

This chain uses TRBV5-8 with TRBJ2-1; D not resolved. The V gene lost 5 bases and the J gene lost 3 bases, with 18 bases spanning the gap. The CDR3 contains 16 residues. From germline, CDR1 is SGHTS and CDR2 YDEGEE. For the CDR3, the DNA is TGTGCCAGCAGATTCTCGGCCACCCCCTTCTACAATGAGCAGTTCTTC. Amino acid sequence: CASRFSATPFYNEQFF.

At least ten counts were recorded for this clonotype. The V call is TRBV7-9, the J call TRBJ2-7; 9 bases agree with TRBD2. There are 15 residues in the CDR3. CDR1 and CDR2 from the germline V gene are SEHNR and FQNEAQ (reference sequence). V shed 0 bases, J shed 3 bases, and the junction held 3 bases outside the gene matches. The CDR3 here is CASSLAGGGVYEQYF. The CDR3, as DNA: TGTGCCAGCAGCTTAGCTGGCGGGGGGGTCTACGAGCAGTACTTC. Full variable domain (remainder filled in from reference TRBV7-9 and TRBJ2-7): DTGVSQNPRHKITKRGQNVTFRCDPISEHNRLYWYRQTLGQGPEFLTYFQNEAQLEKSRLLSDRFSAERPKGSFSTLEIQRTEQGDSAMYLCASSLAGGGVYEQYFGPGTRLTVT.

This clonotype was detected ten times or more. The chain uses TRBV29-1 and TRBJ2-7, with 7 bases aligning to TRBD1. The CDR3 is 12 amino acids. Germline trimming cut 4 bases from V and 5 bases from J; bases unmatched to any gene: 5. Germline loops: CDR1 SQVTM, CDR2 ANQGSEA. Written as DNA, the CDR3 is TGCAGCGTTGGACAGGGCGTCAACGAGCAGTACTTC. It is translated as CSVGQGVNEQYF.

The J gene is TRBJ2-2, the V gene TRBV4-1, with 11 positions matching TRBD1. The V and J ends lost 4 bases and 8 bases, in that order; junction bases with no gene match: 3. The CDR3 spans 14 residues. Germline V gene sequence: CDR1 MGHRA, CDR2 YSYEKL. CDR3 protein: CASSRGTGGGELFF. The DNA for the CDR3 is TGCGCCAGCAGCCGGGGGACAGGGGGAGGGGAGCTGTTTTTT.

This chain links TRBV12-3 or TRBV12-4 with TRBJ2-1, with 13 bases fitting TRBD2. V shed 6 bases, J shed 15 bases, and the junction held 14 bases outside the gene matches. The CDR3 totals 15 residues. CDR3 DNA sequence: TGTGCCAGCAGCCTTGGCTTGGGACTAGCGGGAAGGGGGTTCTTC. Translating gives CASSLGLGLAGRGFF.

The sample holds a few counts of this clonotype. The V and J genes are TRBV20-1 and TRBJ1-6, with a tentative D call TRBD1 (6 bases). The V and J ends lost 6 bases and 10 bases respectively, with 19 bases between them. The CDR3 covers 14 residues. Germline V gene data show CDR1 as DFQATT and CDR2 as SNEGSKA (reference sequence). The CDR3 sequence is CSARWGQAISPLHF. The DNA of the CDR3 is TGCAGTGCCCGGTGGGGGCAAGCTATCTCACCCCTCCACTTT.

In its sample, this clonotype was seen many times. The chain combines TRBV10-3 with TRBJ2-2, with 12 bases aligning to TRBD2. The CDR3 is 15 amino acids. Germline loops: CDR1 ENHRY, CDR2 SYGVKD. The trim removed 8 bases at V and 5 bases at J, leaving 6 bases unmatched. In nucleotides, the CDR3 is TGTGCCATCCGAACCGGGACTAGCGGGACCGGGGAGCTGTTTTTT. Translation gives CAIRTGTSGTGELFF.

This clonotype was counted ten times or more. Here the CDR3 reads CATSRDPVDYEQYF. The CDR3, as DNA: TGTGCCACCAGCAGAGATCCCGTTGACTACGAGCAGTACTTC. The chain is built from TRBV15 and TRBJ2-7; D unresolved. The CDR3 spans 14 residues. CDR1 LNHNV and CDR2 YYDKDF come from the germline V gene (reference sequence). Deletions cut 0 bases from V and 3 bases from J, with 9 bases between.

The gene calls are TRBV20-1 and TRBJ1-5, with 8 nucleotides matching TRBD1. Germline assignment: CDR1 DFQATT and CDR2 SNEGSKA (reference sequence). This CDR3 contains 19 residues. The junction had 14 bases not matched to a gene; V was cut back by 1 base and J by 0 bases. The CDR3 reads CSARGRGHEKSNSNQPQHF. CDR3 bases: TGCAGTGCTAGAGGCAGGGGGCATGAGAAGTCAAATAGCAATCAGCCCCAGCATTTT.

At least ten counts were recorded for this clonotype. This rearrangement joins TRBV9 to TRBJ2-7, with a weak D call TRBD1 (5 bases). Germline V gene sequence: CDR1 SGDLS, CDR2 YYNGEE. V lost 0 bases, J lost 5 bases, and 12 bases lay in between. The CDR3 is 14 residues long. The CDR3 DNA is TGTGCCAGCAGCGTAGGCCCAGGGTCCCACGAGCAGTACTTC. Its translation is CASSVGPGSHEQYF.

This clonotype was picked up many times. CDR3 residues: CASQRGPIYEQYF. For the CDR3, the DNA is TGTGCCAGCCAGCGGGGTCCCATTTACGAGCAGTACTTC. V and J are TRBV6-5 and TRBJ2-7; 7 nucleotides match TRBD2. V lost 8 bases to trimming and J lost 4 bases; unmatched junction nucleotides: 8. Looked up from germline, CDR1 is MNHEY and CDR2 is SVGAGI. CDR3 length equals 13 residues.

V and J are TRBV9 and TRBJ1-1; D may be TRBD1 (5 bases). Germline loops: CDR1 SGDLS, CDR2 YYNGEE. The CDR3 is 14 residues long. Trimming pared 3 bases from V and 1 base from J, leaving 10 bases between. The DNA of the CDR3 is TGTGCCAGCAGCGCACTCAGGGAGAACACTGAAGCTTTCTTT. This sequence encodes CASSALRENTEAFF.

The V gene is TRBV29-1, the J gene TRBJ1-4; possible D gene TRBD1, 6 bases. Trimming shortened V by 8 bases and J by 10 bases, and 20 bases separated the two germline ends. This CDR3 is 13 amino acids long. Germline assignment: CDR1 SQVTM and CDR2 ANQGSEA. CDR3 nucleotide sequence: TGCAGCCTCAGAGGGGCAGGGGACGGAAAACTGTTTTTT. This encodes CSLRGAGDGKLFF.

The chain joins TRBV28 to TRBJ2-1; D might be TRBD2 (6 bases). The CDR3 is 15 amino acids. Germline V gives CDR1 MDHEN, CDR2 SYDVKM. The V gene lost 3 bases and the J gene lost 3 bases, with 12 bases spanning the gap. The CDR3 region is CASSLYSGLYNEQFF. The CDR3 DNA sequence: TGTGCCAGCAGTTTGTATAGCGGACTCTACAATGAGCAGTTCTTC. The full variable domain, with the rest looked up from reference TRBV28 and TRBJ2-1, is DVKVTQSSRYLVKRTGEKVFLECVQDMDHENMFWYRQDPGLGLRLIYFSYDVKMKEKGDIPEGYSVSREKKERFSLILESASTNQTSMYLCASSLYSGLYNEQFFGPGTRLTVL.

This clonotype showed up just a few times. The chain has TRBV2 and TRBJ2-7; 9 bases are shared with TRBD2. This CDR3 has 13 residues. The germline V gene has CDR1 SNHLY and CDR2 FYNNEI. With V trimmed by 6 bases and J by 5 bases, 5 bases remained unmatched. The CDR3 sequence is CASSPSGKNEQYF. The CDR3 DNA is TGTGCCAGCAGCCCTAGCGGGAAAAACGAGCAGTACTTC. The full variable domain, in which reference TRBV2 and TRBJ2-7 provide the parts outside the CDR3, is EPEVTQTPSHQVTQMGQEVILRCVPISNHLYFYWYRQILGQKVEFLVSFYNNEISEKSEIFDDQFSVERPDGSNFTLKIRSTKLEDSAMYFCASSPSGKNEQYFGPGTRLTVT.

This clonotype was counted ten times or more. The chain couples TRBV10-2 to TRBJ2-3, with 9 bases identical to TRBD2. Per the germline V gene, CDR1 is WSHSY and CDR2 is SAAADI. The ends lost 11 bases at V and 7 bases at J; junction bases unmatched: 13. The CDR3 has 14 amino acids. CDR3 amino acids: CAATLERGANTQYF. The CDR3 DNA reads as TGCGCCGCCACCCTGGAGCGGGGGGCCAATACGCAGTATTTT.

For this clonotype: The junction does not match germline at one end; this may be a read error. CDR3 nucleotides: TGTGTCAGCAGCGTTGGAACTAGCGGGGGGTTTACGTTTAATACGCAGTATTTT. It translates to CVSSVGTSGGFTFNTQYF. The genes are TRBV5-4 and TRBJ2-3; 12 bases fit TRBD2. Per germline, CDR1 SGHNT and CDR2 YYREEE (reference sequence). The CDR3 runs to 18 residues. Filled out from reference TRBV5-4 and TRBJ2-3, the complete variable domain reads ETGVTQSPTHLIKTRGQQVTLRCSSQSGHNTVSWYQQALGQGPQFIFQYYREEENGRGNFPPRFSGLQFPNYSSELNVNALELDDSALYLCVSSVGTSGGFTFNTQYFGPGTRLTVL.

Worth noting for this clonotype: With a much larger clone just one base away, this may be a read error. The V gene is TRBV6-5, the J gene TRBJ2-7, with TRBD1 as a possible D gene (6 bases). Germline lookup yields CDR1 MNHEY and CDR2 SVGAGI. This CDR3 contains 15 residues. CDR3: CTSSYTHRVEDEQYF. The CDR3 DNA reads TGTACCAGCAGTTACACCCACAGGGTTGAGGACGAGCAGTACTTC.

This clonotype was detected only a few times. The V call is TRBV2, the J call TRBJ2-3; no definite D call. The CDR3 has 13 residues. The V end lost 8 bases, the J end lost 3 bases, and 12 bases lay between the germline ends. Germline CDR1 SNHLY, CDR2 FYNNEI. The CDR3 sequence: CASALLETDTQYF. The CDR3 coding sequence is TGTGCCAGCGCGCTGCTAGAGACAGATACGCAGTATTTT.

The CDR3 DNA follows: TGTGCCTGGAGTCACCGGGACAGGGGGTACGAGCAGTACTTC. This sequence encodes CAWSHRDRGYEQYF. V gene TRBV30 combines with J gene TRBJ2-5; 11 bases are shared with TRBD1. TRBJ2-7 explains the end of the DNA better; the J call may be wrong. Germline CDR1 reads GTSNPN; CDR2 reads SVGIG (reference sequence). The CDR3 sequence is 14 residues long.

The chain uses TRBV20-1 and TRBJ2-1; TRBD2 agrees at 10 bases. With 0 bases clipped from V and 0 bases from J, the junction kept 5 bases outside the gene matches. The CDR3 runs to 17 residues. Germline V gene sequence: CDR1 DFQATT, CDR2 SNEGSKA (reference sequence). CDR3 coding DNA: TGCAGTGCTAGAGAGGGGACTAGCGCAAGCTCCTACAATGAGCAGTTCTTC. Amino acids: CSAREGTSASSYNEQFF.